The 15 T cell receptor beta chains below all came from one sample that was sequenced in a study of T cells and copy number aberrations in small-cell lung cancer (dated by TCRdb to the early 2020s). Receptor amplification or capture employed the immunoSEQ multiplex PCR assay. Held by TCRdb, this immuneACCESS table contains in-frame sequences only and omits some clones. Under half of the omission traces to an unresolved V gene where checked; the cause of the rest is unknown. Counted in this sample were several thousand clones; approximately 76% of them appeared once. The ten top clones hold 8.8% of the sample. What was sequenced was tumor tissue. These receptors were obtained from a man aged 45 to 65 with small cell lung cancer.

V and J are TRBV28 and TRBJ1-1; no definite D call. V dropped 4 bases and J dropped 3 bases, with 12 bases sitting between them. Germline V gives CDR1 MDHEN, CDR2 SYDVKM. The CDR3 extends over 14 amino acids. This CDR3 reads CASSSRDGYTEAFF. As DNA, the CDR3 is TGTGCCAGCAGTTCCCGAGACGGATACACTGAAGCTTTCTTT.

This clone is judged large. V gene TRBV29-1 combines with J gene TRBJ2-1; D ambiguous. Germline values: CDR1 SQVTM, CDR2 ANQGSEA. Trimming took off 2 bases at V and 2 bases at J, with 1 base between the two ends. The CDR3 is 11 amino acids. CDR3 sequence: CSVETYNEQFF. DNA for the CDR3: TGCAGCGTTGAAACCTACAATGAGCAGTTCTTC.

A word on this clone: The same CDR3 arises from other DNA sequences in this sample as well. The chain has TRBV5-6 and TRBJ2-5, with D possibly being TRBD2 (5 bases). The CDR3 spans 14 residues. The V gene's germline CDR1 is SGHDT and CDR2 YYEEEE. V lost 5 bases, J lost 5 bases, and 16 bases lay in between. CDR3 in DNA: TGTGCCAGCAGTCGCGGGTCGGGATACGAGACCCAGTACTTC. This encodes CASSRGSGYETQYF.

The gene calls are TRBV5-4 and TRBJ2-7; possible D gene TRBD2, 5 bases. This CDR3 has 14 amino acids. The V and J ends lost 4 bases and 4 bases respectively, with 15 bases between them. From germline, CDR1 is SGHNT and CDR2 YYREEE (reference sequence). The chain's CDR3 is CASSLGGGGYEQYF. DNA of the CDR3: TGTGCCAGCAGCCTAGGCGGCGGCGGGTACGAGCAGTACTTC.

The chain has TRBV30 and TRBJ1-4; a weak D match, TRBD1 (5 bases). V was clipped by 5 bases and J by 8 bases, with 12 bases between them. Germline-derived CDR1 and CDR2 are GTSNPN and SVGIG (reference sequence). CDR3 length: 12 residues. In DNA form, the CDR3 reads TGTGCCTGGGGGGGACTATCAGAAAAACTGTTTTTT. Protein product: CAWGGLSEKLFF.

The V call is TRBV19, the J call TRBJ1-1; D is uncertain. The V gene's germline CDR1 is LNHDA and CDR2 SQIVND (reference sequence). V gave up 9 bases and J gave up 1 base, with 12 bases separating them. The CDR3 contains 13 residues. CDR3 region: CASRRTANTEAFF. The CDR3 coding sequence is TGTGCCAGCCGAAGGACCGCGAACACTGAAGCTTTCTTT.

The chain uses TRBV11-2 and TRBJ1-4, with D unclear. This CDR3 contains 14 residues. Germline assignment: CDR1 SGHAT and CDR2 FQNNGV. The V end was cut by 3 bases, the J end by 4 bases, with 9 bases between. The CDR3 sequence is CASSLDRYNEKLFF. The CDR3 DNA reads TGTGCCAGCAGCTTGGACCGATATAATGAAAAACTGTTTTTT.

This chain joins TRBV15 and TRBJ2-7; the match to TRBD2 covers 7 bases. From germline, CDR1 is LNHNV and CDR2 YYDKDF (reference sequence). The length of the CDR3 is 17 residues. The V gene end was trimmed by 0 bases and the J gene end by 2 bases; junction bases not matched to a gene: 10. This CDR3 reads CATSREGGYLGTYEQYF. CDR3 nucleotides: TGTGCCACCAGCAGAGAGGGGGGGTATCTAGGGACCTACGAGCAGTACTTC. The whole variable domain, filled in from reference TRBV15 and TRBJ2-7, reads DAMVIQNPRYQVTQFGKPVTLSCSQTLNHNVMYWYQQKSSQAPKLLFHYYDKDFNNEADTPDNFQSRRPNTSFCFLDIRSPGLGDTAMYLCATSREGGYLGTYEQYFGPGTRLTVT.

This chain uses TRBV14 with TRBJ2-7; D gene uncertain. Trimming removed 0 bases at V and 1 base at J, with 7 bases between. The germline V gene encodes CDR1 SGHDN and CDR2 FVKESK. The CDR3 covers 14 residues. The CDR3 DNA is TGTGCCAGCAGCCAAGATCTTCATTCCTACGAGCAGTACTTC. Translation: CASSQDLHSYEQYF. Drawing the rest from reference TRBV14 and TRBJ2-7, the complete variable domain is EAGVTQFPSHSVIEKGQTVTLRCDPISGHDNLYWYRRVMGKEIKFLLHFVKESKQDESGMPNNRFLAERTGGTYSTLKVQPAELEDSGVYFCASSQDLHSYEQYFGPGTRLTVT.

The chain joins TRBV29-1 to TRBJ1-3; D gene ambiguous. This CDR3 is 11 amino acids long. Germline-derived CDR1 and CDR2 are SQVTM and ANQGSEA. Trimming shortened V by 3 bases and J by 11 bases, and 11 bases separated the two germline ends. For the CDR3, the DNA is TGCAGCGTTGATGGGTCAGGCTCCATATATTTT. It specifies CSVDGSGSIYF.

The gene calls are TRBV11-3 and TRBJ2-3; D possibly corresponds to TRBD2 (6 bases). Germline V lookup: CDR1 SGHNT, CDR2 YENEEA. The CDR3 is 15 amino acids. Between the trimmed V and J ends, which lost 0 bases and 3 bases, there was a span of 10 bases. CDR3 protein: CASSLEAGTTDTQYF. The CDR3 nucleotides read TGTGCCAGCAGCTTAGAGGCGGGAACTACAGATACGCAGTATTTT.

The rearrangement links TRBV4-2 to TRBJ2-5; D gene unclear. In germline, CDR1 is LGHNA, CDR2 YNFKEQ. The CDR3 extends over 16 amino acids. Trimming took 0 bases from V and 3 from J, leaving 14 bases between them. CDR3 sequence reads: CASSQDWNGRKETQYF. The CDR3, as DNA: TGTGCCAGCAGCCAAGATTGGAATGGGCGGAAAGAGACCCAGTACTTC.

The chain employs TRBV2 and TRBJ2-5; D gene ambiguous. The CDR3 loop spans 11 amino acids. V dropped 8 bases and J dropped 1 base, with 5 bases sitting between them. Germline V lookup: CDR1 SNHLY, CDR2 FYNNEI. CDR3 nucleotide sequence: TGTGCCAGCTCAATCCAAGAGACCCAGTACTTC. Translating it yields CASSIQETQYF.

The CDR3 nucleotides read TGTGCCAGCTCATACTCCCGACAGAGGGCGATCACCGGGGAGCTGTTTTTT. It encodes CASSYSRQRAITGELFF. The rearrangement joins TRBV18 to TRBJ2-2; D is possibly TRBD1 or TRBD2 (5 bases each). The CDR3 spans 17 residues. CDR1 is KGHSH and CDR2 is LQKENI in the germline V gene. With 5 bases removed from V and 4 bases from J, the gap between germline ends came to 20 bases. Drawing the rest from reference TRBV18 and TRBJ2-2, the complete variable domain is NAGVMQNPRHLVRRRGQEARLRCSPMKGHSHVYWYRQLPEEGLKFMVYLQKENIIDESGMPKERFSAEFPKEGPSILRIQQVVRGDSAAYFCASSYSRQRAITGELFFGEGSRLTVL.

The rearrangement links TRBV18 to TRBJ1-1, with 7 bases fitting TRBD1. The ends lost 2 bases at V and 8 bases at J; junction bases unmatched: 11. The germline V gene encodes CDR1 KGHSH and CDR2 LQKENI. The CDR3 consists of 15 residues. Here the CDR3 reads CASSPLGGAGSEAFF. The DNA of the CDR3 is TGTGCCAGCTCACCATTAGGGGGCGCGGGGTCGGAAGCTTTCTTT.